The 10 T cell receptor beta chains presented below share a single source sample, sequenced in a study of blood T cell repertoires in COVID-19. This table comes from immunoSEQ multiplex PCR, and its TCRdb copy is limited to in-frame clones, with some not included. The sample has about 110,000 clones; roughly 70% are singletons. The sequenced sample was peripheral blood. The receptors originated from a woman between 35 and 50 years old with acute or convalescent COVID-19.

The chain has TRBV2 and TRBJ1-5; unclear D gene. V lost 3 bases to trimming and J lost 6 bases, with 12 bases between them. The CDR3 has 14 residues. Germline assignment: CDR1 SNHLY and CDR2 FYNNEI. The CDR3 sequence: CASSELGGSQPQHF. In DNA form, the CDR3 reads TGTGCCAGCAGTGAGCTTGGAGGCTCTCAGCCCCAGCATTTT.

The chain joins TRBV4-3 to TRBJ2-2; 11 bases are a match to TRBD2. From germline, CDR1 is LGHNA and CDR2 YSLEER. CDR3 length equals 20 residues. V dropped 0 bases and J dropped 0; count of bases not matched to a gene: 9. The CDR3 protein is CASSQDPSGGPFANTGELFF. CDR3 sequence (DNA): TGCGCCAGCAGCCAAGACCCTAGCGGGGGGCCGTTCGCGAACACCGGGGAGCTGTTTTTT.

The table lists this clone with a few counts. The rearrangement uses TRBV30 and TRBJ1-4, with 7 bases fitting TRBD1. CDR1 GTSNPN and CDR2 SVGIG come from the germline V gene (reference sequence). The length of the CDR3 is 14 residues. CDR3 loop: CAFTTGQPNEKLFF. The CDR3 region has the DNA TGTGCATTCACGACGGGACAGCCTAATGAAAAACTGTTTTTT.

The J gene is TRBJ1-4, the V gene TRBV5-1, with 8 bases lining up with TRBD1. The length of the CDR3 is 15 residues. Trimming removed 3 bases from V and 6 bases from J; junction bases left unmatched: 7. Germline lookup yields CDR1 SGHRS and CDR2 YFSETQ. CDR3 protein: CASSWGDRNYEKLFF. CDR3 sequence (DNA): TGCGCCAGCAGCTGGGGGGACAGGAACTATGAAAAACTGTTTTTT.

V gene TRBV5-4 combines with J gene TRBJ1-2, with D perhaps TRBD1 (5 bases). From germline, CDR1 is SGHNT and CDR2 YYREEE (reference sequence). CDR3 size: 15 residues. V lost 4 bases, J lost 4 bases, and 17 bases lay in between. In DNA form, the CDR3 reads TGTGCCAGCAGCCCGGACACCCTCAGAGGCTATGGCTACACCTTC. This sequence encodes CASSPDTLRGYGYTF.

The J gene is TRBJ1-1, the V gene TRBV29-1; weak D call: TRBD1 (6 bases). CDR1 and CDR2 (germline): SQVTM, ANQGSEA. V was cut by 3 bases and J by 7 bases, with 18 bases left in between. The CDR3 is made up of 14 amino acids. CDR3 amino acids: CSVDYPWQGLEAFF. CDR3 in DNA: TGCAGCGTTGACTACCCCTGGCAGGGGCTTGAAGCTTTCTTT.

The chain combines TRBV29-1 with TRBJ1-3; no reliable D call. The germline V gene encodes CDR1 SQVTM and CDR2 ANQGSEA. This CDR3 spans 13 amino acids. CDR3 coding DNA: TGCAGTGCTTCAGCAGCCAGGGGAAACACCATATATTTT. Its translation: CSASAARGNTIYF.

This clone was counted a single time. J is TRBJ2-2 and V is TRBV23-1, with a tentative D call TRBD2 (7 bases). TRBV23-1 is treated as an ORF (open reading frame) with a function not yet certain. The CDR3 covers 19 residues. Between the trimmed V and J ends, which lost 7 bases and 6 bases, there was a span of 30 bases. The CDR3 nucleotides are TGCGCCAGCATGGGGTACGCAATGGGGGGGCAGAGGTTAGCCGGGGAGCTGTTTTTT. Translating it yields CASMGYAMGGQRLAGELFF.

This chain joins TRBV19 and TRBJ2-1, with a possible D match to TRBD1 (5 bases). The V gene's germline CDR1 is LNHDA and CDR2 SQIVND (reference sequence). V lost 5 bases and J 7 bases, leaving 15 bases between the germline ends. There are 14 residues in the CDR3. The CDR3 loop is CASSLTAFSNEQFF. The DNA for the CDR3 is TGTGCCAGTAGTTTGACAGCCTTTTCGAATGAGCAGTTCTTC.

The CDR3 loop is CASNRDFTDTQYF. CDR3 sequence (DNA): TGTGCCAGTAATCGGGACTTCACAGATACGCAGTATTTT. The gene calls are TRBV19 and TRBJ2-3; D may be TRBD2 (6 bases). The CDR3 covers 13 residues. Germline values: CDR1 LNHDA, CDR2 SQIVND (reference sequence). The V gene lost 7 bases and the J gene lost 2 bases, with 10 bases spanning the gap.